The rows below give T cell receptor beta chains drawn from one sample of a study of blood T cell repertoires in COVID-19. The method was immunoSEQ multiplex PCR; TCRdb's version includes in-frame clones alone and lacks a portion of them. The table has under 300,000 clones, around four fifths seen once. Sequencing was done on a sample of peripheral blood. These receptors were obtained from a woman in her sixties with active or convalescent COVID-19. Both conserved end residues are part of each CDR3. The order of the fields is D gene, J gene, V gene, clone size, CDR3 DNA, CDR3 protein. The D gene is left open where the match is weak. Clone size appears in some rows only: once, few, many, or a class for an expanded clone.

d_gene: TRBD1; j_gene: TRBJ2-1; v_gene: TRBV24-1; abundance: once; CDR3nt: TGTGCCACCAGTGATTTGGAGGGACAGGGGGTCCGAGAGCAGTTCTTC; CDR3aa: CATSDLEGQGVREQFF
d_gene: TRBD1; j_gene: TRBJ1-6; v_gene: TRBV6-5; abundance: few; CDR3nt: TGTGCCAGCAGCAAAGGGGGCAGGGGCAATTCACCCCTCCACTTT; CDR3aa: CASSKGGRGNSPLHF
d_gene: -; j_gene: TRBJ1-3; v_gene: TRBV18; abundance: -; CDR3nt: TGTGCCAGCTCACCAGGACACTCTGGAAACACCATATATTTT; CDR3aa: CASSPGHSGNTIYF
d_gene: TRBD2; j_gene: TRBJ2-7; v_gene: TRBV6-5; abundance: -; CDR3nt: TGTGCCAGCAGTCCTAGCGGGAGGTTCTCCGAGCAGTACTTC; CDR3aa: CASSPSGRFSEQYF
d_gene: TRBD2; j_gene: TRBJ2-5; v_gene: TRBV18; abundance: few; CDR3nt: TGTGCCAGCTCACCATCGCCGACCGGGGGGGAGACCCAGTACTTC; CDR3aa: CASSPSPTGGETQYF
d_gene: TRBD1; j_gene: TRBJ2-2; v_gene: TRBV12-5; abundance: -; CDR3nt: TGTGCTAGTGGTAACAGGGGTGGAGCCGGGGAGCTGTTTTTT; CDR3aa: CASGNRGGAGELFF
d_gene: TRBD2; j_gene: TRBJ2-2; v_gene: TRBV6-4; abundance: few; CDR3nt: TGTGCCAGCAGGGGAGAAGCGGGAGCCGGGGAGCTGTTTTTT; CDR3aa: CASRGEAGAGELFF
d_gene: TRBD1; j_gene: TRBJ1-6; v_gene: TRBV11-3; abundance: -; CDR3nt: TGTGCCAGCAGCCAGGGGGTTCTCGATTCACCCCTCCACTTT; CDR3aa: CASSQGVLDSPLHF
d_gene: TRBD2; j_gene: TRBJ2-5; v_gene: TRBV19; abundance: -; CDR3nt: TGTGCCAGTAGTAGGGGGCTAGCGGGAGTTTCGTACCAAGAGACCCAGTACTTC; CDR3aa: CASSRGLAGVSYQETQYF
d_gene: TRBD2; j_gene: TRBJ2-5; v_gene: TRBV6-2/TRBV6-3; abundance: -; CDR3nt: TGTGCCAGCAGTGGACTAGCGGGAGGGGAAGAGACCCAGTACTTC; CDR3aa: CASSGLAGGEETQYF
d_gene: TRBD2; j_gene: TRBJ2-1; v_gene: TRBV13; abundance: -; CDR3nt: TGTGCCAGCAGCCAGACTAGCGGGAGTGGCAATGAGCAGTTCTTC; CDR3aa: CASSQTSGSGNEQFF
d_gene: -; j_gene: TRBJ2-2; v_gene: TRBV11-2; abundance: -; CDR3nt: TGTGCCAGCACCCCCGGTGGGGGCGCGCCCGGGGAGCTGTTTTTT; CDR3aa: CASTPGGGAPGELFF
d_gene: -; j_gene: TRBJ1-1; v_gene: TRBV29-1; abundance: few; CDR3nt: TGCAGCGTTGGCGCGGGGACTGAAGCTTTCTTT; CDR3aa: CSVGAGTEAFF
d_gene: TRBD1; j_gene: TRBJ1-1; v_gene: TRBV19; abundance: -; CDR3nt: TGTGCCAGTAGTACGGGACAGACTAAAGCTTTCTTT; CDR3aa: CASSTGQTKAFF
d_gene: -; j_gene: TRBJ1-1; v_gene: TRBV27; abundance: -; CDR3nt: TGTGCCAGCAGTTTAAAGGGCAGGGGACCGAACACTGAAGCTTTCTTT; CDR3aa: CASSLKGRGPNTEAFF
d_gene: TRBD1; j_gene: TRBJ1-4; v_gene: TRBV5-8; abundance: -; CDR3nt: TGTGCCAGCAGCTACGACAGGGGGTCTGAAAAACTGTTTTTT; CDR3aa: CASSYDRGSEKLFF
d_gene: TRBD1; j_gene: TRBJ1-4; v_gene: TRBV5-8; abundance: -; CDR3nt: TGTGCCAGCAGCAGGGGACAGGGCGCACGTAATGAAAAACTGTTTTTT; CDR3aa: CASSRGQGARNEKLFF
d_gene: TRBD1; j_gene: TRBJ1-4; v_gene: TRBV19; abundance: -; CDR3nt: TGTGCCAGTAGTACCCAAAGGACAGGTGGTCTGTTTTTT; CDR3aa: CASSTQRTGGLFF
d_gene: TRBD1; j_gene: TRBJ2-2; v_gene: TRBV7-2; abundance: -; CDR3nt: TGTGCCAGCAGTCCCGGGACAGGGTTTGTCACCGGGGAGCTGTTTTTT; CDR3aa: CASSPGTGFVTGELFF
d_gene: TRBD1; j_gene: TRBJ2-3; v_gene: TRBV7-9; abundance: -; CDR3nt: TGTGCCAGTCTCTTCCGGGACAGCCCCACAGATACGCAGTATTTT; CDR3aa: CASLFRDSPTDTQYF
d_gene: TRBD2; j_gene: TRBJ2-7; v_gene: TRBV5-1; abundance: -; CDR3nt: TGCGCCAGCAGCCAGTCAACGTCGGCGGGAGCTCCCCACGAGCAGTACTTC; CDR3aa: CASSQSTSAGAPHEQYF
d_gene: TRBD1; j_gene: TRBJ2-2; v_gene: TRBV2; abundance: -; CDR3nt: TGTGCCAGCAGTGAGGACAGGGGCCTTAACACCGGGGAGCTGTTTTTT; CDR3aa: CASSEDRGLNTGELFF
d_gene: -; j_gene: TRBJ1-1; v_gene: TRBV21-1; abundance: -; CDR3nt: TGTGCCAGCAGCAAGGTGGAGGAGGGTCAGGCGTGGGAGAACACTGAAGCTTTCTTT; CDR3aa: CASSKVEEGQAWENTEAFF
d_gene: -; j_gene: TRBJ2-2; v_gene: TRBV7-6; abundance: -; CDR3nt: TGTGCCAGCAGCTTGGGCTCCTCGAACACCGGGGAGCTGTTTTTT; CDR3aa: CASSLGSSNTGELFF
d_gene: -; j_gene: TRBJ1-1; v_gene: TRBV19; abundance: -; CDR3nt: TGTGCCAGTAGTCCCGGGAGACTTCGTATGAACACTGAAGCTTTCTTT; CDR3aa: CASSPGRLRMNTEAFF
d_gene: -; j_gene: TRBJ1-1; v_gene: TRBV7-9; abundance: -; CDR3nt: TGTGCCAGCAGCCCCGGACAGAACACTGAAGCTTTCTTT; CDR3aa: CASSPGQNTEAFF
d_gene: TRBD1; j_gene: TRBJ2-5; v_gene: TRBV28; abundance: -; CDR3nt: TGTGCCAGCAGTTTCCCCACCACAGGGGGCGCAGAGACCCAGTACTTC; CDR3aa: CASSFPTTGGAETQYF
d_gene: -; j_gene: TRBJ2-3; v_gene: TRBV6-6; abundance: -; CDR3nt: TGTGCCAGCACCCTATTCGGGCGGGGCAGCACAGATACGCAGTATTTT; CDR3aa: CASTLFGRGSTDTQYF
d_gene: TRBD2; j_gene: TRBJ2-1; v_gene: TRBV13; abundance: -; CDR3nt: TGTGCCAGCAGCTTCCAAAGGGGACTAGCGGGTCCGAGCTCCTACAATGAGCAGTTCTTC; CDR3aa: CASSFQRGLAGPSSYNEQFF
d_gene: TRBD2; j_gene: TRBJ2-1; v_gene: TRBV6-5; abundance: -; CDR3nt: TGTGCCAGCACTCGAAGCGGGAGAAATGGCAATGAGCAGTTCTTC; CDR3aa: CASTRSGRNGNEQFF
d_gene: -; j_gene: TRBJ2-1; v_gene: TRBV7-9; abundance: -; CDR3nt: TGTGCCAGCAGCACCTCCCTAGCGTATAGTTACAATGAGCAGTTCTTC; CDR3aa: CASSTSLAYSYNEQFF
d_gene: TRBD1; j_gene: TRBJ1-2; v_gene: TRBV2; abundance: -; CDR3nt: TGTGCCAGCAGTTACAGACAGGGGGCGGTTGGCTATGGCTACACCTTC; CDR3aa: CASSYRQGAVGYGYTF
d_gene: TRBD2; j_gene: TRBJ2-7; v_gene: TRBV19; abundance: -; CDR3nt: TGTGCCAGTAGTATTAGCGGGTTAGGCTCCTACGAGCAGTACTTC; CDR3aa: CASSISGLGSYEQYF
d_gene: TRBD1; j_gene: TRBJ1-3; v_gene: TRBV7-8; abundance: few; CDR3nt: TGTGCCAGCAGCTTAGATCTGGGACAGGGAAGAAACACCATATATTTT; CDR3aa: CASSLDLGQGRNTIYF
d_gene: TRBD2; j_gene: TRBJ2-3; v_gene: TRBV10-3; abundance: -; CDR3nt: TGTGCCATCATGAAAGCGGGGGGGCTCTGGGATACGCAGTATTTT; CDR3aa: CAIMKAGGLWDTQYF
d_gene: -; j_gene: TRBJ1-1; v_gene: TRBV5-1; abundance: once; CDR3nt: TGCGCCAGCAGCTTTTATAAAAGTGGGCGGGATTCACTGAACACTGAAGCTTTCTTT; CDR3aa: CASSFYKSGRDSLNTEAFF
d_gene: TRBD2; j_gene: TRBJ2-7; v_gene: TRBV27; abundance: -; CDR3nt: TGTGCCAGCAGTCCGACTAGCGGGAGGCGGGACGAGCAGTACTTC; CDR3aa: CASSPTSGRRDEQYF
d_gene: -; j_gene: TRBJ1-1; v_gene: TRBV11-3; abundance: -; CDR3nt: TGTGCCAGCAGCCCGGGGGGGAACACTGAAGCTTTCTTT; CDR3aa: CASSPGGNTEAFF
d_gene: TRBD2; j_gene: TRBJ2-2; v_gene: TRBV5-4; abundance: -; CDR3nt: TGTGCCAGCAGCTTGGGAGGAGGCGGGGGGCTTACCGGGGAGCTGTTTTTT; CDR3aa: CASSLGGGGGLTGELFF
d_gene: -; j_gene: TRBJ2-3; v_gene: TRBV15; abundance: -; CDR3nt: TGTGCCACCAGCACGGCTAGCAGGACAGATACGCAGTATTTT; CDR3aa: CATSTASRTDTQYF
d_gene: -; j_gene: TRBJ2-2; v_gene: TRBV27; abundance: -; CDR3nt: TGTGCCAGCAGTTCCATACCAGGGGTTGTCGAGGAGCTGTTTTTT; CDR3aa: CASSSIPGVVEELFF
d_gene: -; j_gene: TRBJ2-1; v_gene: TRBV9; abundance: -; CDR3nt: TGTGCCAGCAGCGTAGCTAGCGACAGCTACAATGAGCAGTTCTTC; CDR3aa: CASSVASDSYNEQFF
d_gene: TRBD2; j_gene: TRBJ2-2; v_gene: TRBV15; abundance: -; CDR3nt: TGTGCCACCAGCCGCGAGTCATTAGCGGGGGGGCCGGGCACCGGGGAGCTGTTTTTT; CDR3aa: CATSRESLAGGPGTGELFF
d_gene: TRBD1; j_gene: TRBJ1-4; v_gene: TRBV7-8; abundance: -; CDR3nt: TGTGCCAGCAGCTCCGAGGGACAGGCCGTCTACAATGAAAAACTGTTTTTT; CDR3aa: CASSSEGQAVYNEKLFF
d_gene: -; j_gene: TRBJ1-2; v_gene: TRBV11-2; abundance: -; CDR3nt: TGTGCCAGCAGCCCTTTCCGGGGCTATGGCTACACCTTC; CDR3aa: CASSPFRGYGYTF
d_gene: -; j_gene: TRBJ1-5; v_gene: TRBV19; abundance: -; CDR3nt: TGTGCCAGTACCACAAATAGCAATCAGCCCCAGCATTTT; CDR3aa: CASTTNSNQPQHF
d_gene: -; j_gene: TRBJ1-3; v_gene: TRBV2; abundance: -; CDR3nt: TGTGCCAGCAGGGAGGTTTCAATAAGCTCTGGAAACACCATATATTTT; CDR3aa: CASREVSISSGNTIYF
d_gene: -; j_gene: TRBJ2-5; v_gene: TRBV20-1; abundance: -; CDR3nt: TGCAGTGCTACTCCCTGGGAGCCCCAGTACTTC; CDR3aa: CSATPWEPQYF
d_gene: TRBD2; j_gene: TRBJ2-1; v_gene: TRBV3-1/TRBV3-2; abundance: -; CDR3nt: TGTGCCAGCAGCCACCTTCGCGGGAGGGATGATGAGCAGTTCTTC; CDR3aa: CASSHLRGRDDEQFF
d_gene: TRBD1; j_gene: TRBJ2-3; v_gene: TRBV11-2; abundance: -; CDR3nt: TGTGCCAGCAGCTCCGCAGGCCAGGGGGCTATTTGGAGCACAGATACGCAGTATTTT; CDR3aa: CASSSAGQGAIWSTDTQYF
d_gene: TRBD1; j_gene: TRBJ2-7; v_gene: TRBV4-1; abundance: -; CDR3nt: TGCGCCAGCAGCCAACTACCGGACAGGAAAATCTACGAGCAGTACTTC; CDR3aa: CASSQLPDRKIYEQYF
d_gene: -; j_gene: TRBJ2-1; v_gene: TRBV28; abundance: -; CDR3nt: TGTGCCAGCAGTTCGGGAAGGGGGAACGGTAGGAATGAGCAGTTCTTC; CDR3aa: CASSSGRGNGRNEQFF
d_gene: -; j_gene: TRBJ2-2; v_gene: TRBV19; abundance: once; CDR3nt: TGTGCCAGTAGACCGGACAACTGGGGCACCGGGGAGCTGTTTTTT; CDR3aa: CASRPDNWGTGELFF
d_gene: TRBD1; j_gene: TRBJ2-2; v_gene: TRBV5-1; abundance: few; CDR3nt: TGCGCCAGCAGCTGGAATACAGGGGGCACCGGGGAGCTGTTTTTT; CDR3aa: CASSWNTGGTGELFF
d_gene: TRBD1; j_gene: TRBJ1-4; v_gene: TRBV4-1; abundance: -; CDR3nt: TGCGCCAGCAGCCAGAACGAGGACAGGGAGGGAAAACTGTTTTTT; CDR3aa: CASSQNEDREGKLFF
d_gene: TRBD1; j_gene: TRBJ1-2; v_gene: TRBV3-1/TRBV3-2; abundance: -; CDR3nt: TGTGCCAGCAGCTATGGGACAGGGGGCCCCTATGGCTACACCTTC; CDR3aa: CASSYGTGGPYGYTF
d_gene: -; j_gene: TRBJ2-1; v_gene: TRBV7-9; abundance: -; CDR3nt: TGTGCCAGCAGCCCCGCGGGGGCCCTCGATGAGCAGTTCTTC; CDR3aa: CASSPAGALDEQFF
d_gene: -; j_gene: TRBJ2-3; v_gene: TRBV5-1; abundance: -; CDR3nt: TGCGCCAGCAGCTTGGGGAGTCCAGCAGATACGCAGTATTTT; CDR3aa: CASSLGSPADTQYF
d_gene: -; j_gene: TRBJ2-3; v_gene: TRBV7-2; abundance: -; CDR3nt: TGTGCCAGCAGCTTAGTGGGGGGGGCGTCAGATACGCAGTATTTT; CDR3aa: CASSLVGGASDTQYF
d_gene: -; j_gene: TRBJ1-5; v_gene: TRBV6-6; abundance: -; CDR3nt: TGTGCCAGCAGCCTCGAGTCCGGGTCCAATCAGCCCCAGCATTTT; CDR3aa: CASSLESGSNQPQHF